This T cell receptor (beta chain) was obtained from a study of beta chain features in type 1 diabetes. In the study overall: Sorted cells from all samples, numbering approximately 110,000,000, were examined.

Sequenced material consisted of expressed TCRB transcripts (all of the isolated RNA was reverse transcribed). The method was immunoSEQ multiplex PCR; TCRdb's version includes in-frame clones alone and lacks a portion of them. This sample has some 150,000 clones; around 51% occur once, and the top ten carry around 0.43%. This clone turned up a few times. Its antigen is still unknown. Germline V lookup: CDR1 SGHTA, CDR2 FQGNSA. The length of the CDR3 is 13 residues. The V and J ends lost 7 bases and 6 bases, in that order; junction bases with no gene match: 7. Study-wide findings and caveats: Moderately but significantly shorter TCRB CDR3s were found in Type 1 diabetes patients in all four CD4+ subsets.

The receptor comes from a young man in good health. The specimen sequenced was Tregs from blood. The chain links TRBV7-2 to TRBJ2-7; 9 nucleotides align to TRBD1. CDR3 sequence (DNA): TGTGCCAGCACCAAAGGGACAGGGCCCGAGCAGTACTTC. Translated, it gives CASTKGTGPEQYF.